This T cell receptor (beta chain) was recovered during a study of CD8+ T cells in alopecia areata. Study conclusions and caveats: In scalp and blood, many expanded lesional clones persisted during tofacitinib.

The CDR3 runs 14 residues. V was clipped by 2 bases and J by 2 bases, with 4 bases between them. The germline V gene encodes CDR1 MNHEY and CDR2 SMNVEV (reference sequence). A note on this clone: Its antigen is as yet unknown.

Once RNA had been extracted, it was reverse transcribed into cDNA to act as the sequencing template. Sequencing was performed with immunoSEQ multiplex PCR; in TCRdb, only in-frame clones are kept and a portion is missing. The sample lists roughly 190,000 clones, roughly three fifths occurring once. Treatment reported: oral pan-JAK inhibitor, 5-10 mg twice daily. This receptor was taken from a human donor with alopecia areata. This sample comprised CD4+ T cells sorted from blood, obtained around week 50, from a patient treated with tofacitinib. V is TRBV27 and J is TRBJ1-6; D is unresolved. The CDR3 sequence: CASSLAAYNSPLHF. DNA of the CDR3: TGTGCCAGCAGTTTAGCGGCCTATAATTCACCCCTCCACTTT.